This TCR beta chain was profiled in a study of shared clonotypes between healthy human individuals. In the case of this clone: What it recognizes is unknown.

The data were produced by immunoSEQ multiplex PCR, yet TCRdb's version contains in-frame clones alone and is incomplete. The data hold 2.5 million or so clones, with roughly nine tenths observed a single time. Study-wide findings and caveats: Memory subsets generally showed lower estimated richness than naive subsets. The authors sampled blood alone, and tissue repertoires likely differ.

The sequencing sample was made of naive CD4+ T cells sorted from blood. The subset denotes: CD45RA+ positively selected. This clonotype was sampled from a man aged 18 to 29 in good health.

CDR3 residues: CASSLEGSGGTEAFF. Written as DNA, the CDR3 is TGCGCCAGCAGCCTGGAAGGATCCGGGGGCACTGAAGCTTTCTTT. V gene TRBV5-1 combines with J gene TRBJ1-1; possible D gene TRBD1, 5 bases. Germline lookup yields CDR1 SGHRS and CDR2 YFSETQ. The CDR3 totals 15 residues. V was shortened by 4 bases and J by 4 bases, with 17 bases between the two germline ends.